These T cell receptor beta chains were read from a single sample in a study of cytomegalovirus exposure and HLA in healthy donors. The repertoire was sequenced with immunoSEQ multiplex PCR; TCRdb's copy has only in-frame clones and lacks some. Altogether about 160,000 clones are present, roughly 77% being singletons, with the ten largest covering 3% to 4.5%. The sample taken for sequencing was PBMCs. These receptors were obtained from a man younger than 45 in good health and CMV-seropositive. Both conserved end residues are part of each CDR3.

15	TRBV18	TRBJ2-5	CASSPVRDRGETQYF
14	TRBV6-5	TRBJ1-2	CASSYSFNDYGYTF
13	TRBV10-3	TRBJ1-5	CAISTGYSQPQHF
18	TRBV5-1	TRBJ2-3	CASSLASLAGGITDTQYF
16	TRBV7-9	TRBJ2-7	CASSSLRGAGPYEQYF
16	TRBV7-2	TRBJ2-3	CASSVSGGARTDTQYF
15	TRBV11-2	TRBJ1-5	CASSFAPGSNQPQHF
15	TRBV9	TRBJ2-7	CASSQGQSRSYEQYF
13	TRBV6-5	TRBJ2-5	CASRRDRAETQYF
14	TRBV28	TRBJ2-2	CASSLPRGTGELFF
15	TRBV4-2	TRBJ2-2	CASSQGVQSTGELFF
13	TRBV6-1	TRBJ1-2	CASSERGSEGYTF
14	TRBV7-2	TRBJ1-1	CASSFGTAITEAFF
16	TRBV5-1	TRBJ2-3	CASSPTGSGGTDTQYF
13	TRBV6-1	TRBJ2-1	CASSATGHNEQFF
13	TRBV15	TRBJ2-7	CATLGIGLYEQYF
14	TRBV11-2	TRBJ2-4	CASRRSGVKNIQYF
14	TRBV10-3	TRBJ1-1	CAIRTQGRNTEAFF
16	TRBV5-6	TRBJ2-3	CASSLVTSDGTDTQYF
16	TRBV4-1	TRBJ2-3	CASSQGHRPGADTQYF
14	TRBV19	TRBJ2-5	CASSIGGLKETQYF
15	TRBV9	TRBJ2-7	CASSEGTSGSYEQYF
14	TRBV5-1	TRBJ2-7	CASSVNRASYEQYF
14	TRBV19	TRBJ1-4	CASSIRGANEKLFF
15	TRBV28	TRBJ1-5	CASSLVRGLIQPQHF
14	TRBV9	TRBJ2-3	CASSVVGQGDTQYF
11	TRBV29-1	TRBJ2-1	CSAARSNEQFF
13	TRBV6-1	TRBJ1-6	CASTPATGSPLHF
15	TRBV4-1	TRBJ2-7	CASSQDPGGNYEQYF
14	TRBV4-1	TRBJ2-7	CASSPQRDSYEQYF
14	TRBV13	TRBJ2-7	CASSLNRGAYEQYF
13	TRBV7-9	TRBJ2-7	CASSFLVVDEQYF
14	TRBV5-6	TRBJ1-4	CVSSPGTTNEKLFF
15	TRBV5-1	TRBJ2-2	CASSLALANTGELFF
16	TRBV6-5	TRBJ2-7	CASSYKRGRGDYEQYF
10	TRBV9	TRBJ2-1	CASSGGEQFF
14	TRBV15	TRBJ1-4	CATSRDGAFGKLFF
13	TRBV7-2	TRBJ2-2	CASSFAGTGELFF
16	TRBV4-2	TRBJ2-1	CASSQLTGEAYNEQFF
15	TRBV5-6	TRBJ1-3	CASSLGQVIGNTIYF
17	TRBV7-2	TRBJ2-2	CASSQRTSGANTGELFF
13	TRBV27	TRBJ2-7	CASSFPGGFEQYF
12	TRBV30	TRBJ2-2	CAWSVAPGELFF
14	TRBV4-3	TRBJ2-4	CASSQITGSDIQYF
12	TRBV7-2	TRBJ1-1	CASSYMNTEAFF
15	TRBV7-2	TRBJ1-6	CASSLVGTANSPLHF
16	TRBV15	TRBJ1-1	CATSRDPATGNTEAFF
13	TRBV5-1	TRBJ2-1	CASGQGAGNEQFF
13	TRBV29-1	TRBJ2-2	CSVEASNTGELFF
15	TRBV7-3	TRBJ1-5	CASSLTAQGYQPQHF
14	TRBV9	TRBJ2-7	CASSGRDSSYEQYF
16	TRBV19	TRBJ1-5	CASSQAGVSGNQPQHF
16	TRBV7-7	TRBJ2-2	CASSLRGGDFTGELFF